The rows below give T cell receptor beta chains drawn from one sample of a study of blood T cells in healthy people across ages. TCRdb re-analysed the 5' RACE reads in MiXCR, keeping a single row per CDR3 protein. The profile shows 650,000 to 1,000,000 distinct CDR3 sequences, roughly 34% of them singletons. The sample taken for sequencing was blood. The receptor set was obtained from a young man in good health. Both conserved end residues are trimmed from each CDR3. Fields, in order: CDR3 protein, clone size, J gene, V gene. Clone size is given for some rows only: seen once, a few or many times, or a class if the clone is expanded.

CDR3 protein: SVHSESSQETQY
clone size: NA
J gene: TRBJ2-5
V gene: TRBV29-1

CDR3 protein: ASRRGQDYEQY
clone size: few
J gene: TRBJ2-7
V gene: TRBV5-1

CDR3 protein: AISDPGQNSYEQY
clone size: NA
J gene: TRBJ2-7
V gene: TRBV10-3

CDR3 protein: ASSLSFRNTEAF
clone size: NA
J gene: TRBJ1-1
V gene: TRBV27

CDR3 protein: SARDGVIGYT
clone size: many
J gene: TRBJ1-2
V gene: TRBV20-1

CDR3 protein: SARGGTAASFSPLH
clone size: few
J gene: TRBJ1-6
V gene: TRBV20-1

CDR3 protein: SARKTGFLYNEQF
clone size: NA
J gene: TRBJ2-1
V gene: TRBV20-1

CDR3 protein: ASSLEPVGNTEAF
clone size: NA
J gene: TRBJ1-1
V gene: TRBV7-9

CDR3 protein: ASSPADRGIRY
clone size: many
J gene: TRBJ2-7
V gene: TRBV9

CDR3 protein: ASRTAEKLF
clone size: NA
J gene: TRBJ1-4
V gene: TRBV6-1

CDR3 protein: ASSYERFREQY
clone size: NA
J gene: TRBJ2-7
V gene: TRBV6-6

CDR3 protein: ATSDPGFNEQF
clone size: NA
J gene: TRBJ2-1
V gene: TRBV24-1

CDR3 protein: ASSGGTGRGTDTQY
clone size: few
J gene: TRBJ2-3
V gene: TRBV5-1

CDR3 protein: ASRALTGTGSPLH
clone size: few
J gene: TRBJ1-6
V gene: TRBV6-1

CDR3 protein: AASALSSYNEQF
clone size: NA
J gene: TRBJ2-1
V gene: TRBV3-1

CDR3 protein: ASSLDPKEDTQY
clone size: NA
J gene: TRBJ2-3
V gene: TRBV11-3

CDR3 protein: ASSQVPETQY
clone size: few
J gene: TRBJ2-5
V gene: TRBV14

CDR3 protein: ASSTSGTSDTDTQY
clone size: many
J gene: TRBJ2-3
V gene: TRBV5-5

CDR3 protein: SAKGLAGGPYNEQY
clone size: few
J gene: NA
V gene: TRBV20-1

CDR3 protein: ASSSDGSNYGYT
clone size: NA
J gene: TRBJ1-2
V gene: TRBV12-3/TRBV12-4

CDR3 protein: STLRANTGELF
clone size: NA
J gene: TRBJ2-2
V gene: TRBV20-1

CDR3 protein: SARDSGTGNHNEQF
clone size: many
J gene: TRBJ2-1
V gene: TRBV20-1

CDR3 protein: SAPRDSRTEAF
clone size: NA
J gene: TRBJ1-1
V gene: TRBV29-1

CDR3 protein: ASSLGVASYNEQF
clone size: few
J gene: TRBJ2-1
V gene: TRBV27

CDR3 protein: ASGTTGLDGYT
clone size: few
J gene: TRBJ1-2
V gene: TRBV5-1

CDR3 protein: ASSGRTEAF
clone size: NA
J gene: TRBJ1-1
V gene: TRBV6-6

CDR3 protein: ASSRLLAGETQY
clone size: NA
J gene: NA
V gene: TRBV27

CDR3 protein: ASSDTMMGNSPLH
clone size: NA
J gene: TRBJ1-6
V gene: TRBV5-1

CDR3 protein: ASSQMENTEAF
clone size: NA
J gene: TRBJ1-1
V gene: TRBV3-1

CDR3 protein: ASSLDRVYNEQF
clone size: NA
J gene: TRBJ2-1
V gene: TRBV12-3/TRBV12-4

CDR3 protein: SARRLLGQISSTDTQY
clone size: many
J gene: TRBJ2-3
V gene: TRBV20-1

CDR3 protein: SAVGVGNTEAF
clone size: few
J gene: TRBJ1-1
V gene: TRBV20-1

CDR3 protein: ASSQDSEQPQH
clone size: NA
J gene: TRBJ1-5
V gene: TRBV4-3

CDR3 protein: ASSDSGGANYNEQF
clone size: NA
J gene: TRBJ2-1
V gene: TRBV2

CDR3 protein: SAREGIDSQPQH
clone size: NA
J gene: TRBJ1-5
V gene: TRBV20-1

CDR3 protein: ASSLGDISYNEQF
clone size: few
J gene: TRBJ2-1
V gene: TRBV5-4

CDR3 protein: ASNLSTDTQY
clone size: NA
J gene: TRBJ2-3
V gene: TRBV7-2

CDR3 protein: ASSLKQGVADYYEQY
clone size: NA
J gene: TRBJ2-7
V gene: TRBV7-8